This T cell receptor (beta chain) was profiled in a study of tumor and adjacent non-tumor tissue in lung cancer. Study as a whole: The patients, about nine men and roughly 5 women, were about 31 to 76 with stage I to III disease.

Germline V gene sequence: CDR1 SQVTM, CDR2 ANQGSEA. V lost 4 bases to trimming and J lost 3 bases, with 16 bases between them. This CDR3 comprises 14 residues. TCRbeta libraries were built with three rounds of nested PCR, modified from ARM-PCR. Each CDR3 protein is one row after TCRdb ran MiXCR on the multiplex PCR reads. The sample contains 35,000 to 55,000 distinct CDR3 sequences, roughly 66% of which appear only once. RNA was extracted from bulk tissue without any cell sorting. More than 3 cm separated this lung sample from the edge of the tumor. This chain connects TRBV29-1 to TRBJ2-7; D gene ambiguous. The TCR comes from a man aged 50 to 59 with non-small cell lung cancer. Input material: distant non-tumor lung tissue. The CDR3 is CSVGSERTVYEQYF. CDR3 in DNA: TGCAGCGTTGGGTCAGAGAGGACCGTCTACGAGCAGTACTTC.